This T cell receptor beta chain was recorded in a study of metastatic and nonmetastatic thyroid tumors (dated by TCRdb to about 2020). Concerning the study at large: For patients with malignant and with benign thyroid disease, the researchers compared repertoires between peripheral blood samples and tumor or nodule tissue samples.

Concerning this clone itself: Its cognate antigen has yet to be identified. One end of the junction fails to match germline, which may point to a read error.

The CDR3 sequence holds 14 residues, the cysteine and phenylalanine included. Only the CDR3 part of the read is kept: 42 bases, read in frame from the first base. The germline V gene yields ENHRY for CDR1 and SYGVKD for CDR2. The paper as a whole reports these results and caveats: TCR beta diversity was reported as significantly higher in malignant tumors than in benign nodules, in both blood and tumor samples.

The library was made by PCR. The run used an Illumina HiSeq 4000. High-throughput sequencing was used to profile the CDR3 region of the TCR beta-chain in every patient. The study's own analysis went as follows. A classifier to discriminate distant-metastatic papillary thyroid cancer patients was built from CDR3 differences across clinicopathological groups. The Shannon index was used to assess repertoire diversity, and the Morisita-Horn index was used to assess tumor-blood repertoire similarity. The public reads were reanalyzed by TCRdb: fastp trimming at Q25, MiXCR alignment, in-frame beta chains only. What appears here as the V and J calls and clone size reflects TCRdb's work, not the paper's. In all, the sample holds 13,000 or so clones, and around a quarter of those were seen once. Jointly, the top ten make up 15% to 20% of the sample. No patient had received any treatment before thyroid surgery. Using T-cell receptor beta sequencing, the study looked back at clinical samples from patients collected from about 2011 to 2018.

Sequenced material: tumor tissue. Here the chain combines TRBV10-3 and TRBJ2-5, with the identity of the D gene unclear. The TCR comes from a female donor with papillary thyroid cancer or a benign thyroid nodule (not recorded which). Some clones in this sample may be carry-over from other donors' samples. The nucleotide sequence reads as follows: TGTGCCATCAGCCCCACGGGTGTCGAGGAGACCCATTACTTC. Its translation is CAISPTGVEETHYF.